This passage covers 7 T cell receptor beta chains from one sample sequenced in a study of OX40 agonist ivuxolimab in advanced cancers. Using immunoSEQ multiplex PCR, the repertoire was profiled, and TCRdb retains in-frame clones only, with some absent. The table lists 55,000 to 80,000 clones, about four fifths of them singletons. The sequences come from CD4+ or CD8+ T cells sorted from blood, collected in a trial of the OX40 agonist ivuxolimab. The receptors derive from an adult with an advanced solid tumor such as melanoma, head and neck, liver or kidney cancer.

The rearrangement uses TRBV6-6 and TRBJ2-7; weak D call: TRBD2 (7 bases). The CDR3 is made up of 15 amino acids. Germline loops: CDR1 MNHNY, CDR2 SVGAGI (reference sequence). Trimming cost V 5 bases and J 7 bases, with 21 bases left between them. In DNA, the CDR3 is TGTGCCAGCAGTCGCATTAGGGGGGAGGGCGAAGAGCAGTACTTC. Its protein is CASSRIRGEGEEQYF.

The rearrangement joins TRBV4-3 to TRBJ1-2; weak D call: TRBD1 (6 bases). Germline V gene data show CDR1 as LGHNA and CDR2 as YSLEER. Trimming cost V 1 base and J 8 bases, with 14 bases left between them. This CDR3 contains 14 residues. The CDR3 protein is CASSQARGGPGYTF. The CDR3 DNA follows: TGCGCCAGCAGCCAAGCGAGGGGGGGCCCCGGCTACACCTTC.

Note on this clone: Germline and junction disagree at one end, which may indicate a read error. The chain links TRBV19 to TRBJ1-2, with 8 bases fitting TRBD1. Germline loops: CDR1 LNHDA, CDR2 SQIVND (reference sequence). The CDR3 extends over 14 amino acids. The CDR3 DNA reads TGTGCCAGTAGTACCTCCGACAGGGGAAGGGCAAGGGCCTTC. Its translation: CASSTSDRGRARAF.

V gene TRBV5-6 combines with J gene TRBJ1-2; 10 bases are shared with TRBD1. The germline CDR1 and CDR2 sequences are SGHDT and YYEEEE. Losses at the gene ends were 4 bases for V and 7 bases for J; bases not matched to a gene: 7. The CDR3 is 14 amino acids. The CDR3 is CASSRDRGLLGYTF. CDR3 sequence (DNA): TGTGCCAGCAGCCGAGACAGGGGGCTTCTTGGCTACACCTTC. Together with reference TRBV5-6 and TRBJ1-2, the CDR3 gives the full variable domain: DAGVTQSPTHLIKTRGQQVTLRCSPKSGHDTVSWYQQALGQGPQFIFQYYEEEERQRGNFPDRFSGHQFPNYSSELNVNALLLGDSALYLCASSRDRGLLGYTFGSGTRLTVV.

V gene TRBV7-2 combines with J gene TRBJ2-7; 10 bases align to TRBD2. CDR3 length equals 16 residues. Looked up from germline, CDR1 is SGHTA and CDR2 is FQGNSA. V lost 4 bases, J lost 3 bases, and 9 bases stayed unmatched. The CDR3 DNA reads as TGTGCCAGCAGCTCAAGCCGACTAGCGGGTTACTACGAGCAGTACTTC. It yields the protein CASSSSRLAGYYEQYF.

V gene TRBV10-3 combines with J gene TRBJ1-2, with D possibly matching TRBD1 (5 bases). Germline lookup yields CDR1 ENHRY and CDR2 SYGVKD. Trimming left V 2 bases short and J 5 bases short, with 12 bases between. CDR3 size: 14 residues. The CDR3 region has the DNA TGTGCCATCAGTGAGACCGGGGGGTGGTATGGCTACACCTTC. The encoded protein is CAISETGGWYGYTF.

The chain employs TRBV18 and TRBJ2-7, with D perhaps assigned TRBD1 or TRBD2 (5 bases each). V lost 6 bases and J lost 3, with 12 bases in between. The CDR3 length is 13 residues. The germline V gene has CDR1 KGHSH and CDR2 LQKENI. The CDR3 coding sequence is TGTGCCAGCTCCCTCCCGGGGCGCTACGAGCAGTACTTC. Translated, it gives CASSLPGRYEQYF.